Below, one TCR beta chain is given with its context. Its cognate antigen is unknown. The data originate from a study of PD-L1 blockade in urothelial cancer. In the study overall: Per blood sample, T cells had a median of about 130,000.

Overall study results and limits: Survival was better when pretreatment blood TCR clonality fell below the median.

As to time point: peripheral blood 6 weeks after treatment start. Patients' urothelial carcinoma was locally advanced or metastatic. Patients yielded 1 to 8 samples each, pretreatment and on-treatment. Sequenced by immunoSEQ multiplex PCR; TCRdb stores in-frame clones only, minus some. The sample consists of 48,000 or so clones, more than 80% of them appearing once. Specimen: PBMCs, collected around atezolizumab (anti-PD-L1) treatment. The TCR was taken from a man in his 70s with urothelial cancer.

This CDR3 reads CASLKGAQYGYTF. CDR3 sequence (DNA): TGTGCCAGCCTAAAGGGGGCGCAATATGGCTACACCTTC. V usage is TRBV5-6 and J usage is TRBJ1-2; 7 bases are shared with TRBD1. J lost 5 bases, V lost 7 bases, and 8 bases had no gene match. The CDR3 extends over 13 amino acids. CDR1 SGHDT and CDR2 YYEEEE come from the germline V gene.